The TCR beta chain under discussion was sequenced for a study of identical twins. One entry per CDR3 protein results from TCRdb running MiXCR on the 5' RACE reads. The sample yields approximately 210,000 distinct CDR3 sequences, 15% to 20% seen once. This clonotype turned up a few times. CDR1 and CDR2 from the germline V gene are MNHNS and SASEGT. The CDR3 runs 15 residues. The germline V and J ends were trimmed by 5 bases and 2 bases, with 13 bases remaining between them. This sample was also put to use in a study of T cells expressing NK-cell markers. This second study notes: It was from sorted CD3+CD56+NKG2C+, CD3+CD56+NKG2C- and CD3+CD56-NKG2C+ T cells that TCR beta repertoires came. Dominance of the CD3+CD56-NKG2C+ fraction by these clonotypes also held in four donors.

The chain uses TRBV6-1 and TRBJ2-1; D perhaps matches TRBD2 (6 bases). This TCR derives from a woman between 18 and 30 years old in good health. The sequenced sample was CD8+ T cells sorted from blood. In DNA form, the CDR3 reads TGTGCCAGCAGTATGGGGGGACTTACCTACAATGAGCAGTTCTTC. This codes for CASSMGGLTYNEQFF.